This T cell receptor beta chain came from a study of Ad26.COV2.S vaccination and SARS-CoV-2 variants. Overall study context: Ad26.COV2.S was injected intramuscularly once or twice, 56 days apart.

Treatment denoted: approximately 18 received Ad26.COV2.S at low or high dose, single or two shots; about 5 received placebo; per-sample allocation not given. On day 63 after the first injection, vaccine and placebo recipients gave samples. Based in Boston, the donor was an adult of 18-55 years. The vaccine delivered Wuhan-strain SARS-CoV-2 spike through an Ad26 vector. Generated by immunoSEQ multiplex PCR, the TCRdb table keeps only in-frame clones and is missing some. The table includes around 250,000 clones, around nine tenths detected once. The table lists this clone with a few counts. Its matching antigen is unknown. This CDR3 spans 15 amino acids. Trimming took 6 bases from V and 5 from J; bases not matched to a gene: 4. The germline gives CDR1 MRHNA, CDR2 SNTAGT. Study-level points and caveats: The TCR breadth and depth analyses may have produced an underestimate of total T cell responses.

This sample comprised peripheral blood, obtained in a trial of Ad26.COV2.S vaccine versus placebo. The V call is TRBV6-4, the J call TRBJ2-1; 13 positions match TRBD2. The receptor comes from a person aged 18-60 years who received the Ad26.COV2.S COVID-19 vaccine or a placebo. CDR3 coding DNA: TGTGCCAGCAGCCAAGGGACTAGCGGGGACAATGAGCAGTTCTTC. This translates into CASSQGTSGDNEQFF.